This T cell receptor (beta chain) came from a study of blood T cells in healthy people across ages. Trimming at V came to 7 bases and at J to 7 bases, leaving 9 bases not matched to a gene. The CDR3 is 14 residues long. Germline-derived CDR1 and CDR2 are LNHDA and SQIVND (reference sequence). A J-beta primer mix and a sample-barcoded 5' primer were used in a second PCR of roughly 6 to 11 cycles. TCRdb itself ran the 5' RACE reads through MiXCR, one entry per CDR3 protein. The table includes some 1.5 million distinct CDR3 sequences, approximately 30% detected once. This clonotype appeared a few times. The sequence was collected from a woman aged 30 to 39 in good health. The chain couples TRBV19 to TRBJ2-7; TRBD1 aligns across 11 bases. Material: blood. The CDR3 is CASTRKGQGGEQYF. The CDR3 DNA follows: TGTGCCAGTACCCGCAAGGGACAGGGGGGTGAGCAGTACTTC.